Given below is one TCR delta chain in context. For this DNA, TCRdb reports the protein of a much larger clone, which diverges at residue 5, most likely from a read error; the protein presented here is translated directly from the DNA. The data are from a study of gamma-delta T cells after stem cell transplantation. TCRdb called clones anew from the RT-PCR reads with CATT. This table has about 2,900 delta-chain clones, under 3% appearing once. Trimming stripped 2 bases from V and 4 bases from J, with 16 bases between. Germline lookup yields CDR1 GEAIGNYY and CDR2 EKD. The CDR3 has 15 residues. This TCR derives from a human donor. It is not recorded whose cells these are; they may come from a transplant donor. The sequenced sample consisted of gamma-delta T cells. The genes are TRDV2 and TRDJ1, with a weak D call TRDD3 (6 bases). CDR3 in amino acids: CACDILSGGRDKLIF. The CDR3 DNA is TGTGCCTGTGACATCCTTAGTGGGGGGCGCGATAAACTCATCTTT.